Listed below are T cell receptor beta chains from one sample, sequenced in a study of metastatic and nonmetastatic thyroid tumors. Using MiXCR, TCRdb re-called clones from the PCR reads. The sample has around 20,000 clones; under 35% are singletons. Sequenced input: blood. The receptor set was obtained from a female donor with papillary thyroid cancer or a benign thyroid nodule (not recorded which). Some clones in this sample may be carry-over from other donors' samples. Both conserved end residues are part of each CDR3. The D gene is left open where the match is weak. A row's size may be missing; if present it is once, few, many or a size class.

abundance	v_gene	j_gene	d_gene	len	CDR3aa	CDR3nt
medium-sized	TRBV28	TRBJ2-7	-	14	CASSVGGRLYEQYF	TGTGCCAGCAGTGTCGGGGGGCGATTATACGAGCAGTACTTC
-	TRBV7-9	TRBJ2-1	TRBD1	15	CASQTRDRGENEQFF	TGTGCCAGCCAAACACGGGACAGGGGAGAGAATGAGCAGTTCTTC
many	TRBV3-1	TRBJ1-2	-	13	CASSQGRDYGYTF	TGTGCCAGCAGCCAAGGCAGGGACTATGGCTACACCTTC
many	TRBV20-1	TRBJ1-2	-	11	CSARLRDGYTF	TGCAGTGCTAGGCTGCGGGATGGCTACACCTTC
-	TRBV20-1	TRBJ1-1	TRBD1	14	CSVSRGQQNTEAFF	TGCAGTGTTTCCAGGGGACAGCAGAACACTGAAGCTTTCTTT
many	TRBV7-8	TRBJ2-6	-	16	CASSLGTISGANVLTF	TGTGCCAGCAGCTTAGGGACTATCTCTGGGGCCAACGTCCTGACTTTC
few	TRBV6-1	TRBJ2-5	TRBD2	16	CASRKEKAGVWETQYF	TGTGCCAGCAGAAAAGAGAAAGCGGGAGTTTGGGAGACCCAGTACTTC
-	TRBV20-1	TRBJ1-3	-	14	CSASTPAEGNTIYF	TGCAGTGCTAGTACCCCGGCAGAAGGAAACACCATATATTTT
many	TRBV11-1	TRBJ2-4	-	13	CASSLAQTGIQYF	TGTGCCAGCAGCTTAGCACAGACCGGCATTCAGTACTTC
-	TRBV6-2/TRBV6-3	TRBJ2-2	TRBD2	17	CASSRDTPSGGTGELFF	TGTGCCAGCAGTCGGGACACCCCTAGCGGGGGTACCGGGGAGCTGTTTTTT
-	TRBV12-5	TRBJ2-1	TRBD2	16	CAIGSGASGRIDEQFF	TGTGCTATTGGTTCCGGTGCTAGCGGGAGAATCGATGAGCAGTTCTTC
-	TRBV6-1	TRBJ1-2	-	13	CASTTGVNYGYTF	TGTGCCAGCACCACCGGGGTCAACTATGGCTACACCTTC
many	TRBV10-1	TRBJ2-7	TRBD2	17	CASSVPGGGRSSYEQYF	TGCGCCAGCAGTGTCCCGGGGGGGGGGCGAAGCTCCTACGAGCAGTACTTC
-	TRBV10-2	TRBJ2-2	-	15	CASSSNTISTGELFF	TGCGCCAGCAGCTCCAACACTATCTCCACCGGGGAGCTGTTTTTT
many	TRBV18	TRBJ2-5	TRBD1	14	CASSVDRGSETQYF	TGTGCCAGCTCAGTCGACAGGGGTAGTGAGACCCAGTACTTC
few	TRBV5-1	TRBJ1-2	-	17	CASSLAGGGADFGGYTF	TGCGCCAGCAGCTTGGCCGGGGGCGGAGCCGACTTCGGTGGCTACACCTTC
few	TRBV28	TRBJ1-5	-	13	CVSSTQMNQPQHF	TGTGTCAGCAGTACCCAGATGAATCAGCCCCAGCATTTT
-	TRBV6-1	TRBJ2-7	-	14	CASSPLGPLGEQYF	TGTGCCAGCAGCCCACTCGGCCCTCTTGGCGAGCAGTACTTC
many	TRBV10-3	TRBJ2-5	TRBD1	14	CAISPGQGPETQYF	TGTGCCATCAGTCCGGGACAGGGTCCGGAGACCCAGTACTTC
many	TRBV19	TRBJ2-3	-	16	CASSIGPPDGADTQYF	TGTGCCAGTAGTATTGGACCCCCAGATGGGGCAGATACGCAGTATTTT
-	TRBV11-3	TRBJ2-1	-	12	CAISLVPDEQFF	TGTGCCATCAGCTTAGTCCCCGATGAGCAGTTCTTC